One TCR beta chain is described in this entry. The method was immunoSEQ multiplex PCR; TCRdb's version includes in-frame clones alone and lacks a portion of them. The table shows roughly 2.5 million clones, with around 94% occurring only once. The data were taken from a study of shared clonotypes between healthy human individuals. The ends lost 3 bases at V and 8 bases at J; junction bases unmatched: 7. The CDR3 is made up of 13 amino acids. Germline V gene sequence: CDR1 MNHEY, CDR2 SMNVEV (reference sequence). This receptor was taken from a man aged 18-30 years in good health. Sample: naive CD4+ T cells sorted from blood. Subset denoted: CD45RA+ positively selected. J is TRBJ2-7 and V is TRBV27; TRBD1 matches at 7 bases. DNA of the CDR3: TGTGCCAGCAGTTTCAGCCAGGGGGTCAAGCAGTACTTC. Protein product: CASSFSQGVKQYF.